The clone carrying this TCR beta chain was seen once. Its antigen remains unknown. Trimming cost V 5 bases and J 0 bases, with 9 bases left between them. This CDR3 is built from 14 residues. Germline CDR1 reads SGHTA; CDR2 reads FQGTGA. This sample was taken from a study of lymphopenia after photon versus proton radiotherapy. General study findings and limits: In patients who died, overall survival fell as post-nadir TCR diversity dropped more.

TCRdb's table, derived via immunoSEQ multiplex PCR, lists solely in-frame clones and lacks some. The sample has roughly 65,000 clones; roughly 88% are singletons. The genes are TRBV7-3 and TRBJ2-3, with D possibly being TRBD2 (6 bases). The TCR originated in a woman aged 70-85 years with pancreatic cancer. Sequencing was performed on peripheral blood, taken from a patient treated with photon-based radiotherapy. CDR3 loop: CASSLGTSTDTQYF. For the CDR3, the DNA is TGTGCCAGCAGCCTCGGGACTAGCACAGATACGCAGTATTTT.